A single sample is the source of the 23 T cell receptor beta chains below, sequenced in a study of blood T cell repertoires in COVID-19. Assay: immunoSEQ multiplex PCR; the TCRdb copy retains only in-frame clones and omits some. Here the sample spans about 380,000 clones, around 89% being singletons. The sample was PBMCs or T cells enriched from blood (not recorded which). The receptors shown here come from a woman younger than 35 who had recovered from COVID-19.

The chain uses TRBV6-5 and TRBJ1-6, with TRBD1 matching 7 bases. The CDR3 extends over 15 amino acids. Germline-derived CDR1 and CDR2 are MNHEY and SVGAGI. V was pared by 6 bases and J by 11 bases, with 13 bases of the junction left unmatched. The CDR3 sequence is CASRPPGQRRTPLHF. The CDR3 bases are TGTGCCAGCAGGCCCCCGGGACAGAGAAGGACACCCCTCCACTTT.

This sequence joins TRBV5-1 and TRBJ2-5, with TRBD2 matching over 11 bases. The CDR3 totals 16 residues. Per the germline V gene, CDR1 is SGHRS and CDR2 is YFSETQ. After removal of 3 bases from V and 1 base from J, the junction contained 5 bases not matched to a gene. The CDR3, as DNA: TGCGCCAGCAGCTCCCCTAGCGGGGGGATCCAAGAGACCCAGTACTTC. This translates into CASSSPSGGIQETQYF.

The CDR3 loop reads CASSATVGSGGISYNEQFF. The CDR3, as DNA: TGTGCCAGCAGCGCGACCGTAGGGTCGGGGGGAATCTCCTACAATGAGCAGTTCTTC. The chain couples TRBV9 to TRBJ2-1; TRBD2 matches 7 bases. Germline-derived CDR1 and CDR2 are SGDLS and YYNGEE. V trimming: 3 bases; J trimming: 0 bases; junction bases outside the gene matches: 15. The CDR3 is made up of 19 amino acids.

This chain's CDR3 is CASTENGGYEQYF. The CDR3 DNA reads as TGTGCCAGCACCGAAAACGGGGGTTACGAGCAGTACTTC. The chain uses TRBV7-2 and TRBJ2-7, with D perhaps matching TRBD2 (6 bases). Germline CDR1 SGHTA, CDR2 FQGNSA. CDR3 length: 13 amino acids. V lost 7 bases and J 4 bases, leaving 14 bases between the germline ends.

Points on this clone: This same CDR3 is encoded by further DNA sequences in the sample. The chain uses TRBV28 and TRBJ1-2; 9 nucleotides match TRBD1. J was trimmed by 4 bases and V by 5 bases; bases with no gene match: 2. Germline V gene data show CDR1 as MDHEN and CDR2 as SYDVKM. The CDR3 consists of 13 residues. CDR3: CASSQTGGYGYTF. The CDR3 bases are TGTGCCAGCAGTCAGACAGGGGGCTATGGCTACACCTTC.

V is TRBV12-1 and J is TRBJ1-2; the table names TRBD1, a call not compared with the DNA. TRBV12-1 is recorded as a pseudogene. The CDR3 consists of 17 residues. The CDR3 reads CASSSITRTGTVWGYTF. In nucleotides, the CDR3 is TGTGCCAGCAGCTCCATAACCCGGACAGGGACCGTATGGGGCTACACCTTC.

The J gene is TRBJ1-1, the V gene TRBV30, with 8 nucleotides matching TRBD1. The V and J ends lost 8 bases and 4 bases, in that order; junction bases with no gene match: 9. The CDR3 is made up of 13 amino acids. Per the germline V gene, CDR1 is GTSNPN and CDR2 is SVGIG (reference sequence). CDR3 in DNA: TGTGCCCTACAGGACAGGGAAGGCACTGAAGCTTTCTTT. Its protein product is CALQDREGTEAFF.

This clone was seen a few times. This specimen includes other DNA sequences encoding the same CDR3. The chain carries TRBV7-9 and TRBJ1-1; D might be TRBD1 (5 bases). V lost 0 bases, J lost 6 bases, and 5 bases lay in between. CDR1 and CDR2 from the germline V gene are SEHNR and FQNEAQ (reference sequence). This CDR3 comprises 12 residues. CDR3 coding DNA: TGTGCCAGCAGCTTAGCAGGGGCTGAAGCTTTCTTT. As protein: CASSLAGAEAFF.

V and J are TRBV18 and TRBJ2-5; the match to TRBD2 covers 11 bases. There are 17 residues in the CDR3. Trimming took 1 base from V and 2 from J; bases not matched to a gene: 6. Germline CDR1 KGHSH, CDR2 LQKENI. CDR3 region: CASSPLLAGGPQETQYF. The CDR3 DNA follows: TGTGCCAGCTCACCACTTCTAGCGGGGGGACCTCAAGAGACCCAGTACTTC. The full variable domain, its missing parts supplied by reference TRBV18 and TRBJ2-5, is NAGVMQNPRHLVRRRGQEARLRCSPMKGHSHVYWYRQLPEEGLKFMVYLQKENIIDESGMPKERFSAEFPKEGPSILRIQQVVRGDSAAYFCASSPLLAGGPQETQYFGPGTRLLVL.

The rearrangement links TRBV6-6 to TRBJ1-4; 7 positions match TRBD1. V lost 10 bases, J lost 7 bases, and 12 bases stayed unmatched. Germline loops: CDR1 MNHNY, CDR2 SVGAGI (reference sequence). The CDR3 covers 14 residues. The CDR3, as DNA: TGTGCCATAGCGGCTGAGACAGGGAGTGAAAAACTGTTTTTT. Protein sequence: CAIAAETGSEKLFF.

The chain joins TRBV12-5 to TRBJ2-2; TRBD1 matches at 9 bases. This CDR3 contains 16 residues. The V gene's germline CDR1 is LGHNT and CDR2 FRNRAP. The V gene end was trimmed by 5 bases and the J gene end by 5 bases; junction bases not matched to a gene: 9. DNA of the CDR3: TGTGCTAGTGGTCTTCCGGGACAGGGTAGGACCGGGGAGCTGTTTTTT. It translates to CASGLPGQGRTGELFF.

The chain recombines TRBV12-5 with TRBJ1-2; no definite D call. This CDR3 contains 12 residues. The V and J ends lost 1 base and 8 bases respectively, with 8 bases between them. The germline V gene has CDR1 LGHNT and CDR2 FRNRAP. CDR3 in DNA: TGTGCTAGTGGTTTGGAAGCAGGAGGCTACACCTTC. It is translated as CASGLEAGGYTF.

This sequence joins TRBV19 and TRBJ1-2; D possibly corresponds to TRBD1 (6 bases). Deletions cut 5 bases from V and 8 bases from J, with 24 bases between. This CDR3 spans 16 amino acids. Per germline, CDR1 LNHDA and CDR2 SQIVND (reference sequence). The CDR3 region is CASSPSLVRGGRGYTF. For the CDR3, the DNA is TGTGCCAGTAGTCCCTCCCTTGTCAGGGGTGGAAGAGGCTACACCTTC. Combining the CDR3 with reference TRBV19 and TRBJ1-2 gives the whole variable domain DGGITQSPKYLFRKEGQNVTLSCEQNLNHDAMYWYRQDPGQGLRLIYYSQIVNDFQKGDIAEGYSVSREKKESFPLTVTSAQKNPTAFYLCASSPSLVRGGRGYTFGSGTRLTVV.

V usage is TRBV4-2 and J usage is TRBJ2-5; no clear D gene. Germline-derived CDR1 and CDR2 are LGHNA and YNFKEQ. This CDR3 comprises 14 residues. The V gene lost 1 base and the J gene lost 1 base, with 7 bases spanning the gap. The DNA of the CDR3 is TGTGCCAGCAGCCAAGTAGCTATCCAAGAGACCCAGTACTTC. It specifies CASSQVAIQETQYF.

J is TRBJ1-5 and V is TRBV11-1; D gene uncertain. Germline V CDR1 and CDR2: SGHAT, FQDESV (reference sequence). V was pared by 4 bases and J by 6 bases, with 10 bases between. CDR3 size: 13 residues. The CDR3 DNA follows: TGTGCCAGCAGCTCGGGTGGTACTCAGCCCCAGCATTTT. Translation: CASSSGGTQPQHF.

The chain has TRBV5-1 and TRBJ1-1; 10 nucleotides align to TRBD1. The V gene's germline CDR1 is SGHRS and CDR2 YFSETQ. J was trimmed by 3 bases and V by 1 base; bases with no gene match: 6. This CDR3 comprises 16 residues. CDR3 sequence (DNA): TGCGCCAGCAGCTTGACTCGACAGGGGGCTTACACTGAAGCTTTCTTT. Protein: CASSLTRQGAYTEAFF.

The chain recombines TRBV10-3 with TRBJ1-4, with 8 nucleotides matching TRBD1. The CDR3 has 12 amino acids. V lost 2 bases, J lost 10 bases, and 0 bases stayed unmatched. CDR1 and CDR2 from the germline V gene are ENHRY and SYGVKD. CDR3 residues: CAISEGQGKLFF. CDR3 nucleotide sequence: TGTGCCATCAGTGAGGGACAGGGAAAACTGTTTTTT.

V gene TRBV6-5 combines with J gene TRBJ1-1, with a weak D call TRBD1 (6 bases). The CDR3 is made up of 14 amino acids. CDR1 and CDR2 from the germline V gene are MNHEY and SVGAGI. V was shortened by 2 bases and J by 0 bases, with 7 bases between the two germline ends. CDR3 protein: CASSYGTLNTEAFF. The CDR3 DNA reads TGTGCCAGCAGTTACGGGACACTGAACACTGAAGCTTTCTTT.

Points on this clone: This sample includes further DNA sequences coding for the same CDR3. This chain connects TRBV6-5 to TRBJ1-1; weak D call: TRBD1 (6 bases). The CDR3 runs 11 residues. From germline, CDR1 is MNHEY and CDR2 SVGAGI. V lost 5 bases and J 8 bases, leaving 9 bases between the germline ends. Written as DNA, the CDR3 is TGTGCCAGCAGTAGGGGGACAGAAGCTTTCTTT. This gives the protein CASSRGTEAFF.

The chain couples TRBV4-2 to TRBJ2-7; 11 nucleotides match TRBD2. J gave up 2 bases and V 5 bases, and 14 bases lay outside the gene matches. This CDR3 has 18 residues. Germline V gives CDR1 LGHNA, CDR2 YNFKEQ. The CDR3 DNA sequence: TGTGCCAGCAGCTCCACCCCGCCCCCTAGCGGGGGGCCCTACGAGCAGTACTTC. The encoded protein is CASSSTPPPSGGPYEQYF.

V usage is TRBV9 and J usage is TRBJ2-3, with D possibly TRBD2 on 5 matching bases. Germline V lookup: CDR1 SGDLS, CDR2 YYNGEE. The CDR3 is 17 residues long. V was cut by 0 bases and J by 0 bases, with 14 bases left in between. The DNA for the CDR3 is TGTGCCAGCAGCGTAGCTTCCGGCAGGACTAGCACAGATACGCAGTATTTT. Translation: CASSVASGRTSTDTQYF.

The chain carries TRBV5-1 and TRBJ2-7; 7 positions match TRBD1. CDR3 length: 13 amino acids. Germline V gene sequence: CDR1 SGHRS, CDR2 YFSETQ. Trimming removed 7 bases from V and 7 bases from J; junction bases left unmatched: 11. The CDR3: CASAQGISEEQYF. The CDR3 region has the DNA TGCGCCAGCGCACAGGGGATCTCGGAAGAGCAGTACTTC.

The chain has TRBV5-6 and TRBJ2-7, with 10 bases that match TRBD1. This CDR3 comprises 14 residues. V lost 4 bases and J lost 3; bases outside the gene matches: 4. CDR1 is SGHDT and CDR2 is YYEEEE in the germline V gene. The CDR3 DNA is TGTGCCAGCAGCCCCGGACAGGGGGACTACGAGCAGTACTTC. This encodes CASSPGQGDYEQYF.